This is a list of T cell receptor beta chains from one sample in a study of cytomegalovirus exposure and HLA in healthy donors. Assay: immunoSEQ multiplex PCR; the TCRdb copy retains only in-frame clones and omits some. The sample gives about 200,000 clones, around 90% of which show up once; 1.5% to 2.5% is in the top ten. Source material: PBMCs. The receptors here all came from a woman in her late teens or twenties in good health and CMV-seropositive. Each CDR3 is given with its conserved first and last residue. A D gene is named only where the DNA matches it firmly. Expanded clones get a size class; other rows say once, few or many, or leave the size out.

clone size	D gene	V gene	J gene	CDR3 length	CDR3 DNA	CDR3 protein
once	-	TRBV6-1	TRBJ1-2	13	TGTGCCAGCAGTGAAAACTGGGGGGATGGCTACACCTTC	CASSENWGDGYTF
once	-	TRBV9	TRBJ2-1	16	TGTGCCAGCAGCGGCGCCGGGATCCTTGAGAGTAATGAGCAGTTCTTC	CASSGAGILESNEQFF
-	TRBD1	TRBV29-1	TRBJ1-3	13	TGCAGCGTAGCGACAGGGGCTGGAAACACCATATATTTT	CSVATGAGNTIYF
-	-	TRBV15	TRBJ1-4	17	TGTGCCACCAGCAGAGGACAGAGCCTTGGGACTAATGAAAAACTGTTTTTT	CATSRGQSLGTNEKLFF
few	-	TRBV7-9	TRBJ1-2	11	TGTGCCAGCAGCTTCCCTCCGGGCTACACCTTC	CASSFPPGYTF
-	TRBD1	TRBV6-1	TRBJ2-1	13	TGTGCCAGCAGTGGCTCAGGGGGATATGAGCAGTTCTTC	CASSGSGGYEQFF
once	TRBD1	TRBV6-1	TRBJ2-7	14	TGTGCCAGCAGTGTACGACAGGGACCCTACGAGCAGTACTTC	CASSVRQGPYEQYF
once	-	TRBV7-9	TRBJ1-2	15	TGTGCCAGCAGCTTATCCGGGGTGTCTAACTATGGCTACACCTTC	CASSLSGVSNYGYTF
-	-	TRBV9	TRBJ1-2	13	TGTGCCAGCAGCGCCTCAGTTTTTTATGGCTACACCTTC	CASSASVFYGYTF
-	-	TRBV18	TRBJ2-7	14	TGTGCCAGCTCACCGGCGACAGCTAAATACGAGCAGTACTTC	CASSPATAKYEQYF
-	TRBD2	TRBV18	TRBJ2-3	16	TGTGCCAGCTCCCGGACTAGCGGGACCTCCGCAGATACGCAGTATTTT	CASSRTSGTSADTQYF
-	TRBD1	TRBV6-1	TRBJ1-1	14	TGTGCCAGCAGACAGGACAGGATGAACACTGAAGCTTTCTTT	CASRQDRMNTEAFF
-	-	TRBV6-1	TRBJ2-1	14	TGTGCCAGCAAGGCCAAGGGGGAGTACAATGAGCAGTTCTTC	CASKAKGEYNEQFF
-	TRBD1	TRBV7-8	TRBJ1-2	16	TGTGCCAGCAGCTTTTATTCGGACAGGGCGGTATATGGCTACACCTTC	CASSFYSDRAVYGYTF
few	TRBD1	TRBV2	TRBJ1-2	15	TGTGCCAGCAGTGTCGAAGGGGGCTGGAGCCATGGCTACACCTTC	CASSVEGGWSHGYTF
-	-	TRBV5-1	TRBJ2-7	12	TGCGCCAGCAGCTCAAATACTTACGAGCAGTACTTC	CASSSNTYEQYF
once	TRBD2	TRBV28	TRBJ2-7	16	TGTGCCAGCAGTCCCTTAGTTCTAGCGGGAGTGAGCGAGCAGTACTTC	CASSPLVLAGVSEQYF
once	TRBD2	TRBV5-4	TRBJ2-3	15	TGTGCCAGCAGCTTGCTAGCGGGGCTCACAGATACGCAGTATTTT	CASSLLAGLTDTQYF
-	-	TRBV9	TRBJ1-1	14	TGTGCCAGCAGCGAGACAGTTATGAACACTGAAGCTTTCTTT	CASSETVMNTEAFF
-	TRBD2	TRBV7-8	TRBJ2-5	18	TGTGCCAGCAGCTTAGGGAGACTAGCGGGGGTCCTCCAAGAGACCCAGTACTTC	CASSLGRLAGVLQETQYF
-	-	TRBV2	TRBJ2-5	13	TGTGCCAGCAGTGCAAGAGTAGAAGAGACCCAGTACTTC	CASSARVEETQYF
few	-	TRBV5-4	TRBJ1-1	13	TGTGCCAGCAGCCCCCAACTAGGCACTGAAGCTTTCTTT	CASSPQLGTEAFF
-	-	TRBV10-3	TRBJ2-7	13	TGTGCCATCAGTGCCGCAGGCTCCTACGAGCAGTACTTC	CAISAAGSYEQYF
few	TRBD1	TRBV2	TRBJ2-7	13	TGTGCCAGCAGGGTGACAGGGGCCTACGAGCAGTACTTC	CASRVTGAYEQYF
few	-	TRBV14	TRBJ1-1	13	TGTGCCAGCGGTCTAGGGGGAGCCACTGAAGCTTTCTTT	CASGLGGATEAFF
-	TRBD1	TRBV30	TRBJ1-2	13	TGTGCCTGGAGTGTGACAGGGGGCGGAGGCTACACCTTC	CAWSVTGGGGYTF
-	TRBD1	TRBV5-4	TRBJ1-1	13	TGTGCCAGCAGCTGGACAGGGCGCGACGAAGCTTTCTTT	CASSWTGRDEAFF
-	-	TRBV5-4	TRBJ1-5	14	TGTGCCAGCAGCTTAATGGGGGCAGGGCAGCCCCAGCATTTT	CASSLMGAGQPQHF
once	-	TRBV27	TRBJ2-7	14	TGTGCCAGCAGTTTAGGGACACCCTCCTACGAGCAGTACTTC	CASSLGTPSYEQYF
-	-	TRBV7-3	TRBJ2-1	13	TGTGCCAGCAGCTTAAGGGCAGGTAGTGAGCAGTTCTTC	CASSLRAGSEQFF
-	-	TRBV7-9	TRBJ1-4	17	TGTGCCAGCAGCTTAGTCGAGGGGGAGAGGGCGGTCGAAAAACTGTTTTTT	CASSLVEGERAVEKLFF
-	TRBD1	TRBV28	TRBJ2-6	18	TGTGCCAGCAGTTTAGTCACAGGGGGCCTCTCTGGGGCCAACGTCCTGACTTTC	CASSLVTGGLSGANVLTF
-	TRBD2	TRBV7-8	TRBJ2-2	14	TGTGCCAGACCGACTAGCGGGAGACCCGGGGAGCTGTTTTTT	CARPTSGRPGELFF
-	-	TRBV5-1	TRBJ1-1	15	TGCGCCAGCACTGACAGGCTGGGGGCCAACGCTGAAGCTTTCTTT	CASTDRLGANAEAFF
-	TRBD2	TRBV4-2	TRBJ2-1	17	TGTGCCAGCAGCCGAGGGACTAGCGGAAGCTCCTACAATGAGCAGTTCTTC	CASSRGTSGSSYNEQFF
many	-	TRBV5-1	TRBJ1-1	14	TGCGCCAGCAGCTTGGCCGGGGGGTACGCTGAAGCTTTCTTT	CASSLAGGYAEAFF
-	-	TRBV6-6	TRBJ2-7	11	TGTGCCAGCACCAATGTTTACGAGCAGTACTTC	CASTNVYEQYF
-	TRBD2	TRBV30	TRBJ2-3	16	TGTGCCTGGAGTCACGGGACTAGCGGGGTCACAGATACGCAGTATTTT	CAWSHGTSGVTDTQYF
-	TRBD1	TRBV7-6	TRBJ2-3	16	TGTGCCAGCAGCTTAGCGTACAGGGGGAGGACAGATACGCAGTATTTT	CASSLAYRGRTDTQYF
-	-	TRBV11-2	TRBJ2-1	15	TGTGTCAGCAGCCAACCGGGATACTCCTACAATGAGCAGTTCTTC	CVSSQPGYSYNEQFF
few	TRBD1	TRBV29-1	TRBJ1-4	14	TGCAGCGCGACGAGACAGGGGGGGCGGGAAAAACTGTTTTTT	CSATRQGGREKLFF
-	TRBD1	TRBV6-6	TRBJ2-2	16	TGTGCCAGCATCAATCCGGGACAGGGTCACACCGGGGAGCTGTTTTTT	CASINPGQGHTGELFF
-	-	TRBV28	TRBJ2-1	13	TGTGCCAGCAGTTTACCCCGGGAGCATGAGCAGTTCTTC	CASSLPREHEQFF
-	TRBD1	TRBV5-1	TRBJ1-1	16	TGCGCCAGCAGCTTGGTGGTTGCAGGGGGCCTTGGTGAAGCTTTCTTT	CASSLVVAGGLGEAFF
-	-	TRBV6-6	TRBJ2-2	15	TGTGCCAGCAGTTACCCTACTAGCTCCACCGGGGAGCTGTTTTTT	CASSYPTSSTGELFF
-	-	TRBV6-5	TRBJ2-3	11	TGTGCCAGCATTTCCTCCGGGACATGGTTTTTT	CASISSGTWFF
-	TRBD2	TRBV30	TRBJ2-3	14	TGTGCCTCACAGGCTAGCGGGATGACCTATACGCAGTATTTT	CASQASGMTYTQYF
-	TRBD1	TRBV4-1	TRBJ2-1	14	TGCGCCAGCACGGACAGGGGCGGGAGTAGTGAGCAGTTCTTC	CASTDRGGSSEQFF
-	-	TRBV2	TRBJ2-1	14	TGTGCCAGCAGTGAACTTTTCTCCTACAATGAGCAGTTCTTC	CASSELFSYNEQFF
-	TRBD2	TRBV6-6	TRBJ2-7	13	TGTGCCAGCAGTTACCCCGGGAGGCTCGAGCAGTACTTC	CASSYPGRLEQYF
-	TRBD2	TRBV7-9	TRBJ2-3	17	TGTGCCAGCAGCGGGGCGGTCGCGGGGGGTAGCACAGATACGCAGTATTTT	CASSGAVAGGSTDTQYF
-	-	TRBV19	TRBJ1-2	17	TGTGCCAGTAGTATAGACGTACTAGGGATGGGCAACTATGGCTACACCTTC	CASSIDVLGMGNYGYTF
-	-	TRBV27	TRBJ2-3	14	TGTGCCAGCAAGGGGTTCTCGATCACAGATACGCAGTATTTT	CASKGFSITDTQYF
-	-	TRBV2	TRBJ2-7	14	TGTGCCAGCACGGGACAACAGGCGACCTACGAGCAGTACTTC	CASTGQQATYEQYF
-	-	TRBV2	TRBJ1-1	14	TGTGCCAGCAGTGTCCAGGGCAGGGACACTGAAGCTTTCTTT	CASSVQGRDTEAFF
-	-	TRBV10-3	TRBJ2-7	16	TGTGCCATCAGTGAGTCAAAGCTAGGTGGTTCCCACGAGCAGTACTTC	CAISESKLGGSHEQYF